This T cell receptor (beta chain) was captured by sequencing in a study of blood T cell repertoires in COVID-19. Sequencing was performed with immunoSEQ multiplex PCR; in TCRdb, only in-frame clones are kept and a portion is missing. The sample lists 140,000 to 150,000 clones; around 83% were seen once. The source of this sequence is a man aged 55 to 70 with active or convalescent COVID-19. The sample comprised peripheral blood.

The CDR3 sequence: CASSYSSGLAGQETQYF. DNA of the CDR3: TGTGCCAGCAGTTACTCCTCCGGACTAGCGGGGCAAGAGACCCAGTACTTC. This chain joins TRBV6-2 or TRBV6-3 and TRBJ2-5, with 12 bases that match TRBD2. The V gene end was trimmed by 0 bases and the J gene end by 2 bases; junction bases not matched to a gene: 4. The CDR3 consists of 17 residues. Germline lookup yields CDR1 MNHEY and CDR2 SVGEGT.